The T cell receptor (beta chain) described here comes from a study of blood T cell repertoires in COVID-19 (dated by TCRdb to 2018 to 2021). As for the study more broadly: The collaborator samples originated in the United States, Italy and Spain and spanned the acute and convalescent phases of COVID-19. The prospective study material was composed of cDNA or gDNA derived from T cells, B-cell-depleted T cells, or PBMCs. Deeply sampled blood TCRbeta repertoires from subjects exposed to, actively infected with, or recovered from COVID-19 were included in the dataset. A freely available public database, intended as a resource for researchers studying the immune response to SARS-CoV-2, is where the repertoires were released. Samples were obtained from the ongoing ImmuneRACE study (first 160 participants) and from roughly 1,300 subjects provided by 6 global collaborators. The sample metadata nearly always contained a de-identified subject ID, COVID-19 status, age in years and sex. Where HLA class I and class II types were available, the types were taken from metadata supplied by the sample provider, not from assay-based typing. The investigation overall reported the following: The quantity of clinical and demographic metadata differed by source and by participant and was supplied without curation.

Sequences SQVTM (CDR1) and ANQGSEA (CDR2) are obtained from the germline V gene. A distance of 10 bases separates the germline ends of V and J, which lose 3 bases and 8 bases respectively. The cysteine opens and the phenylalanine closes a CDR3 of 11 amino acids. The DNA shown is the 33-base CDR3, in frame from base 1. TCRbeta CDR3 regions were amplified from genomic DNA by means of the immunoSEQ Assay, a bias-controlled multiplex PCR. Per the source publication's procedure: Nucleated cell counts per sample were estimated from amplification of reference gene primers within the assay. Sequence reads were collapsed and filtered to measure the absolute abundance of every unique TCRbeta CDR3 rearrangement. For each sample, productive Simpson clonality was calculated as the square root of Simpson's diversity index across productive rearrangements. In its TCRdb copy, this immuneACCESS table keeps in-frame sequences only and misses some clones. Where compared with another copy, unresolved V genes explain less than half of these, and the others have no known cause. Clone size and the V and J calls come from that table; the DNA yielded D and trimming. The sample records a few hundred thousand clones, about nine tenths of which are singletons. The ten largest clonotypes hold roughly 4% of the sample.

Remarks on this clone: The antigen it binds to is not known. Base quality data are lacking; no much larger clone is found one base away.

Another Seattle source contributed samples from volunteer blood donors who had recovered from COVID-19. Each collaborating institution followed its own protocols to collect whole blood in K2EDTA tubes. Collaborator samples were shipped for TCRbeta analysis as frozen whole blood, isolated PBMCs, or DNA extracted from either sample type. Sequenced material: peripheral blood. Rearrangement joined TRBV29-1 to TRBJ1-2; the D gene lacks a confident call. This receptor was obtained from a man between 60 and 75 years old who had recovered from COVID-19. The DNA reads as follows: TGCAGCGTTGATTGGAGGGAAGGCTACACCTTC. It specifies CSVDWREGYTF.